What follows is one T cell receptor beta chain and its context. The target of this receptor is not known. Qualities for individual bases were not recorded, and no much larger clone is one base off. Peripheral blood CD8+ and CD4+ T cells from healthy donors, Susac syndrome patients and multiple sclerosis patients were profiled using high-throughput TCR beta sequencing. The multiple sclerosis controls were treatment-naive patients who had stable or active relapsing-remitting disease and met the revised McDonald criteria. Bulk CD8+ and CD4+ T cells were purified magnetically by negative isolation, whereas CD8+ TEMRA cells were enriched by FACS. Blood was collected in EDTA tubes and processed within 24 hours, with PBMCs isolated through density gradient centrifugation. PBMCs intended for TCR sequencing were frozen in liquid nitrogen and were later thawed in a 37 degrees C water bath. A purity of at least 90% was achieved for sorted or isolated CD4+, CD8+ and CD8+ TEMRA cells.

Trimming removed 6 bases from V and 10 bases from J, leaving 16 bases between the germline ends. The CDR3, cysteine through phenylalanine, is 14 amino acids long. Solely the CDR3 DNA is kept, with 42 bases framed from the first base. RNA was extracted using the RNeasy kit, and about 0.5 to 1 microgram was reverse transcribed with random hexamers. The immunoSEQ multiplex PCR assay, which covers 54 Vbeta and 13 Jbeta segments, was used to amplify TCR beta CDR3 regions. To correct PCR amplification bias, a synthetic template baseline was used for both primer optimization and computational correction. The authors' pipeline ran thus. Reads were annotated to V, D and J genes per IMGT and analyzed with immunoSEQ Analyzer, keeping only productive sequences. Clonality was computed as one minus Shannon entropy normalized by log2 of the number of productive unique sequences. For each patient and control, public and private clones were evaluated among the 100 most prevalent clones. Clones were defined as Susac-specific if absent from the healthy and MS cohorts, from around 1,000 published viral clones and from other ImmuneACCESS disease sequences. TCRdb cleaned the public reads at Q25 with fastp, built clones with MiXCR and kept in-frame beta chains. CDR3 protein duplicates are merged, each entry listing the most common genes and DNA. TCRdb's processing, not the authors' own work, is the source of the V and J calls. The sample contains about 150,000 distinct CDR3 sequences, about 94% of them found a single time. The top ten clonotypes cover about 0.088% of the sample.

This entry comes from a study of CD8 T cells in Susac syndrome (dated by TCRdb to between 2018 and 2021). Background on the whole study: Whether CD8+ T cell activation and differentiation in Susac syndrome was antigen driven was tested using repertoire sequencing.

The full study reports these points: The study acknowledged that relatively few individuals were included in the TCR sequencing and HLA analysis.

This TCR was sampled from a human donor with multiple sclerosis. In this chain, TRBV12-3 or TRBV12-4 is recombined with TRBJ1-6, with no D gene named confidently. Sequences were obtained from CD4+ T cells from PBMCs. The nucleotides are TGTGCCAGCAGATCAAGGGAGGGTGGCTCACCCCTCCACTTT. Translated, this is CASRSREGGSPLHF.